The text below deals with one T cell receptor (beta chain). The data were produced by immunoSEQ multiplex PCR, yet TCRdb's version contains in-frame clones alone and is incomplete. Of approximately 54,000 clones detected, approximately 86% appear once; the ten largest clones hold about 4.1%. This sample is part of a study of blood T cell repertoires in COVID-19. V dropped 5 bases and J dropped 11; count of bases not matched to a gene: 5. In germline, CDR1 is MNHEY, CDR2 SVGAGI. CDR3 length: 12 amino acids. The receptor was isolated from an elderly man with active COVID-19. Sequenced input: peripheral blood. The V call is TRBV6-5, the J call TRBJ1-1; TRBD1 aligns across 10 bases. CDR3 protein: CASSPRTGGAFF. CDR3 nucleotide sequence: TGTGCCAGCAGTCCCCGGACAGGGGGGGCTTTCTTT.